The clone carrying this T cell receptor beta chain appeared a single time. Repertoires were generated with immunoSEQ multiplex PCR, while TCRdb's copy carries only in-frame clones and drops some. The table has around 120,000 clones, 80% to 90% seen once. The record originates from a study of T cell responses to AZD1222 COVID-19 vaccine. This CDR3 is 16 amino acids long. V lost 3 bases and J 5 bases, leaving 19 bases between the germline ends. The V gene's germline CDR1 is LGHNA and CDR2 YNFKEQ. Sequencing was performed on peripheral blood, taken on day 0 of AZD1222 vaccination. The genes are TRBV4-2 and TRBJ1-2; no firm D call. This receptor was obtained from an adult in good health. CDR3 sequence: CASSHSRPPGRYGYTF. The CDR3 DNA follows: TGTGCCAGCAGCCACTCCCGCCCCCCTGGGCGGTATGGCTACACCTTC.